The T cell receptor beta chain under discussion was sequenced for a study of T-cell reconstitution after alpha-beta-depleted transplantation in children. Remarks on this clonotype: What it recognizes is unknown.

This CDR3 region has 16 residues. Per germline, CDR1 SEHNR and CDR2 FQNEAQ (reference sequence). The V and J ends lost 0 bases and 2 bases, in that order; junction bases with no gene match: 7. Study outcomes and limitations: The origin of high day-60 TCRbeta diversity in some patients lay in surviving recipient T cells and thymic progenitors. Where alpha-beta T cells came from about two months after transplant was reportedly several hundred expanded graft clones. The authors attributed T-cell counts and diversity one year after transplant mostly to newly produced T cells.

Unique molecular identifiers featured in how the TCRbeta library was prepared. TCRdb ran MiXCR on the PCR reads and lists one entry per CDR3 protein. Counted here are some 600,000 distinct CDR3 sequences, 13% occurring once; the ten biggest clones make up 2.2%. The TCR was taken from a male patient younger than 18 who had a stem cell transplant for acute myeloid leukemia, so the T cells may come from the graft donor. Sequenced material: PBMCs, mostly from graft donor cells, taken 360 days after TCRalphabeta/CD19-depleted stem cell transplant. The rearrangement uses TRBV7-9 and TRBJ2-7; 7 bases match TRBD2. The CDR3 DNA reads as TGTGCCAGCAGCTTAGCACAAGCGGGACCCGCCTACGAGCAGTACTTC. Its translation: CASSLAQAGPAYEQYF. The whole variable domain, filled in from reference TRBV7-9 and TRBJ2-7, reads DTGVSQNPRHKITKRGQNVTFRCDPISEHNRLYWYRQTLGQGPEFLTYFQNEAQLEKSRLLSDRFSAERPKGSFSTLEIQRTEQGDSAMYLCASSLAQAGPAYEQYFGPGTRLTVT.